These T cell receptor beta chains were read from a single sample in a study of early T cells in non-severe SARS-CoV-2 infection. TCRdb re-analysed the 5' RACE reads in MiXCR, keeping a single row per CDR3 protein. Of 45,000 to 65,000 distinct CDR3 sequences listed, roughly an eighth are singletons. The source was whole blood, collected at baseline. These receptors all come from an adult who was a healthcare worker with PCR-confirmed SARS-CoV-2 infection or an uninfected control (not recorded which). The conserved cysteine and the conserved F or W are not part of the CDR3 here. Fields, in order: V gene, clone size, J gene, D gene, CDR3 protein. The D gene is left open where the match is weak. Rows may omit the clone size; those that give it use once, few, many or a size class.

v_gene: TRBV7-9; abundance: -; j_gene: TRBJ1-6; d_gene: TRBD1; CDR3aa: ASSLSSGSGGISPLH
v_gene: TRBV7-9; abundance: -; j_gene: TRBJ2-1; d_gene: -; CDR3aa: ASSWDSGNEQF
v_gene: TRBV28; abundance: -; j_gene: TRBJ2-7; d_gene: -; CDR3aa: ASSVTSSPPYEQY
v_gene: TRBV11-2; abundance: few; j_gene: TRBJ2-1; d_gene: -; CDR3aa: ASSLVPGEVNGQF
v_gene: TRBV5-5; abundance: -; j_gene: TRBJ1-5; d_gene: -; CDR3aa: ASSLAPGDQPQH
v_gene: TRBV28; abundance: -; j_gene: TRBJ2-7; d_gene: -; CDR3aa: ASSLGAYSSYEQY
v_gene: TRBV2; abundance: many; j_gene: TRBJ2-4; d_gene: -; CDR3aa: ASSEVVQGPKNIQY
v_gene: TRBV20-1; abundance: few; j_gene: TRBJ2-3; d_gene: TRBD2; CDR3aa: SAIAGGRTDTQY
v_gene: TRBV6-2/TRBV6-3; abundance: few; j_gene: TRBJ2-1; d_gene: -; CDR3aa: ASSYSSWVSRGKSYNEQF
v_gene: TRBV12-3/TRBV12-4; abundance: -; j_gene: TRBJ2-3; d_gene: -; CDR3aa: ASSRFGTDTQY
v_gene: TRBV11-2; abundance: many; j_gene: TRBJ2-5; d_gene: -; CDR3aa: ASSPQAETQY
v_gene: TRBV6-5; abundance: -; j_gene: TRBJ1-1; d_gene: -; CDR3aa: ASSRISGGLNTEAF
v_gene: TRBV10-3; abundance: few; j_gene: TRBJ2-1; d_gene: TRBD1; CDR3aa: AISGGTGFGNEQF
v_gene: TRBV28; abundance: few; j_gene: TRBJ1-2; d_gene: TRBD1; CDR3aa: ASRPGTAPNYGYT
v_gene: TRBV11-2; abundance: few; j_gene: TRBJ2-3; d_gene: -; CDR3aa: ASGYRDTQY
v_gene: TRBV6-5; abundance: -; j_gene: TRBJ2-6; d_gene: -; CDR3aa: ASSYSNSGANVLT
v_gene: TRBV7-2; abundance: -; j_gene: TRBJ2-1; d_gene: TRBD2; CDR3aa: ASSSLAGGPPF
v_gene: TRBV7-2; abundance: -; j_gene: TRBJ1-1; d_gene: -; CDR3aa: ASSQTGFTEAF
v_gene: TRBV7-2; abundance: -; j_gene: TRBJ2-7; d_gene: -; CDR3aa: ASSPDRTPPYEQY
v_gene: TRBV10-3; abundance: few; j_gene: TRBJ2-2; d_gene: TRBD1; CDR3aa: AISESPGQGNTGELF
v_gene: TRBV11-1; abundance: many; j_gene: TRBJ2-7; d_gene: -; CDR3aa: ASTNSGYEQY